This TCR beta chain is from a study of graft-versus-host responses after intestinal transplantation. The wider study: Transplantation in recipients was multivisceral, liver-intestinal, or isolated intestinal.

The V end lost 0 bases, the J end lost 14 bases, and 16 bases lay between the germline ends. The germline V gene encodes CDR1 MNHEY and CDR2 SMNVEV (reference sequence). The CDR3 consists of 13 residues. As for this clone: Antigen specificity is unknown.

This table comes from immunoSEQ multiplex PCR, and its TCRdb copy is limited to in-frame clones, with some not included. Among tens of thousands of clones listed, roughly 89% were seen once. This receptor was obtained from a human donor who was the organ donor for an intestinal transplant. The specimen was unstimulated CD8+ T cells sorted from spleen or lymph node cells, collected before transplant. The chain employs TRBV27 and TRBJ1-2; D gene ambiguous. The CDR3: CASSLSATVARTF. In DNA, the CDR3 is TGTGCCAGCAGTTTATCGGCGACCGTGGCTAGGACCTTC.